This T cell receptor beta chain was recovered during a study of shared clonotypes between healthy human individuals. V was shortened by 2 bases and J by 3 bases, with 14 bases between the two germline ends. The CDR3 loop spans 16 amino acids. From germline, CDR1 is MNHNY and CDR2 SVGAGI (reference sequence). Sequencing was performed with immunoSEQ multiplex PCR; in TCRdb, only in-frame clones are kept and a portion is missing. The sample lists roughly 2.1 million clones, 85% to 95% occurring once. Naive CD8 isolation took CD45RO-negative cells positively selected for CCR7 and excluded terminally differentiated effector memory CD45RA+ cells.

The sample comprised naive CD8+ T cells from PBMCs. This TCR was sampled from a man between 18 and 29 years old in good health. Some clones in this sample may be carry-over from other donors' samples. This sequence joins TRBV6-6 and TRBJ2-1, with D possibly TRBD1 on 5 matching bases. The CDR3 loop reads CASSYTTAPVYNEQFF. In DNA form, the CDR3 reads TGTGCCAGCAGTTACACGACAGCTCCCGTCTACAATGAGCAGTTCTTC.